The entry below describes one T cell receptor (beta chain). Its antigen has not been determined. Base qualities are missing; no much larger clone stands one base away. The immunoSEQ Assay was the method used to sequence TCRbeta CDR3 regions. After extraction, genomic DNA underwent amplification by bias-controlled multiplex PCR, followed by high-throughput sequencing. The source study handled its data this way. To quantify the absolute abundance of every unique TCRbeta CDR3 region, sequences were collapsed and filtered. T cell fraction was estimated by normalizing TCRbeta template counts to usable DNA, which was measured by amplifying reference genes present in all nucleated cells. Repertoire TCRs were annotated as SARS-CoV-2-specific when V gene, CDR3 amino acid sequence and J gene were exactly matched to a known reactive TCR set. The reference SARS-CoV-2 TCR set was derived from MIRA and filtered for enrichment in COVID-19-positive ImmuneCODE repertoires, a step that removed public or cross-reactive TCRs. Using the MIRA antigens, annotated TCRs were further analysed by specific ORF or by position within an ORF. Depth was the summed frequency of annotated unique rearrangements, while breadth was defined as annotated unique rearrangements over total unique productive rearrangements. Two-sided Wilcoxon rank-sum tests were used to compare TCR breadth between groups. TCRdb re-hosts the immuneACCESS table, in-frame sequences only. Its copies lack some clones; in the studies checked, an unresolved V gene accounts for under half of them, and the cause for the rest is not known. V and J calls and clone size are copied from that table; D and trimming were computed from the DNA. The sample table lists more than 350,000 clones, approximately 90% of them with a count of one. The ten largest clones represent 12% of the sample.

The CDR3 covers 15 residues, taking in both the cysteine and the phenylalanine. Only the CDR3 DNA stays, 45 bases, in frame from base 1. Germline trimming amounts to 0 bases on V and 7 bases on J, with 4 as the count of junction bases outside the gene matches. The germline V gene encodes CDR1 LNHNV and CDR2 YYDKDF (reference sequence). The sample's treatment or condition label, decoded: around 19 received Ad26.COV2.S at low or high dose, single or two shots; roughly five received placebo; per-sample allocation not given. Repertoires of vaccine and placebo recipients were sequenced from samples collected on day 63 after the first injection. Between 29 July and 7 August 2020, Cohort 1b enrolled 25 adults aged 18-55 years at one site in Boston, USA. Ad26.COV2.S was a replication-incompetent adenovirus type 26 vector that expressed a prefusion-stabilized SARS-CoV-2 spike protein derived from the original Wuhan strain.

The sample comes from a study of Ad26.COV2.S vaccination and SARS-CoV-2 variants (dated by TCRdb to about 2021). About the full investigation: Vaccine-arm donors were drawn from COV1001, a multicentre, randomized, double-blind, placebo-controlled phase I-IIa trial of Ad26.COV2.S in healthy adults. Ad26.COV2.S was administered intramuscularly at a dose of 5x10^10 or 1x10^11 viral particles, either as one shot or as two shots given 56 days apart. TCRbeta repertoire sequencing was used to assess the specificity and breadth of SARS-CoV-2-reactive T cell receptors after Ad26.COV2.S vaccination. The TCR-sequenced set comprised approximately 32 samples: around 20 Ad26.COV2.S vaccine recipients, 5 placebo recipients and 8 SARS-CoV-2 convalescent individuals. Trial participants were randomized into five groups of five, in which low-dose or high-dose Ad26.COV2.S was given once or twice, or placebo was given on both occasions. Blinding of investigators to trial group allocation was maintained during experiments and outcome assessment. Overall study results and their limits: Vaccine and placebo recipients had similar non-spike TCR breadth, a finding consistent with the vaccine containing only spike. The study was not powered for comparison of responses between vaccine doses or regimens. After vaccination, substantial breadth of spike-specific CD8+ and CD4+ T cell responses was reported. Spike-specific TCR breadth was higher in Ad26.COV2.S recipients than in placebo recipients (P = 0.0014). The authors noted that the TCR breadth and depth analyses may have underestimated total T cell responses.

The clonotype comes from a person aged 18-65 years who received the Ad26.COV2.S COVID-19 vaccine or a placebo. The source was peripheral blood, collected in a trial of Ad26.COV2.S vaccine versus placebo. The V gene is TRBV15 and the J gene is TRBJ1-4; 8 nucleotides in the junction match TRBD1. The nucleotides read TGTGCCACCAGCAGAGATTGGACAGGGAGTGAAAAACTGTTTTTT. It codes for CATSRDWTGSEKLFF.